A selection of T cell receptor beta chains follows, all from one sample in a study of blood T cells in healthy people across ages. TCRdb re-analysed the 5' RACE reads in MiXCR, keeping a single row per CDR3 protein. The table records 800,000 to 950,000 distinct CDR3 sequences, 25% to 30% of them present only once. The data also belong to a second study, concerning T cells of mothers and their children.

The sequencing sample was made of blood. These TCRs come from a woman in her thirties or forties in good health. Each CDR3 is given with its conserved first and last residue. The order of the fields is clone size, V gene, D gene, CDR3 length, J gene, CDR3 protein, CDR3 DNA. The D gene is left open where the match is weak. Size is omitted from some rows. Given values are once, few, many or a class for expanded clones.

.	TRBV7-2	TRBD2	16	TRBJ2-3	CASSLVVAGREDTQYF	TGTGCCAGCAGCTTAGTGGTAGCGGGGAGAGAGGATACGCAGTATTTT
many	TRBV7-2	TRBD1	16	TRBJ2-1	CASSLEGQGAIDEQFF	TGTGCCAGCAGCTTAGAGGGACAGGGGGCTATCGATGAGCAGTTCTTC
many	TRBV19	.	14	TRBJ1-5	CASSPAAGLAAQHF	TGTGCCAGTAGCCCTGCAGCGGGGTTAGCTGCCCAGCATTTT
many	TRBV13	.	14	TRBJ2-1	CASSTRDYYNEQFF	TGTGCCAGCAGCACACGAGACTACTACAATGAGCAGTTCTTC
.	TRBV7-2	.	13	TRBJ1-4	CASSEQPNEKLFF	TGTGCCAGCAGCGAACAGCCTAATGAAAAACTGTTTTTT
few	TRBV9	.	13	TRBJ2-1	CASSVTPGSGQFF	TGTGCCAGCAGCGTAACCCCCGGTAGTGGGCAGTTCTTC
.	TRBV20-1	TRBD1	17	TRBJ1-2	CSARPGTASSFNYGYTF	TGCAGTGCTAGACCAGGGACAGCCAGCTCATTCAACTATGGCTACACCTTC
.	TRBV20-1	TRBD1	15	TRBJ1-1	CSAPLQGAGGTEAFF	TGCAGTGCTCCACTCCAGGGGGCTGGTGGCACTGAAGCTTTCTTT
.	TRBV10-3	.	14	TRBJ2-1	CAISGRGGANEQFF	TGTGCCATCAGTGGGCGTGGGGGGGCCAATGAGCAGTTCTTC
few	TRBV7-2	.	13	TRBJ2-5	CASTPDEWETQYF	TGTGCCAGCACCCCAGATGAATGGGAGACCCAGTACTTC
.	TRBV3-1	.	13	TRBJ1-1	CASSQVEDTEAFF	TGTGCCAGCAGCCAAGTGGAGGACACTGAAGCTTTCTTT
.	TRBV29-1	.	13	TRBJ1-2	CSGAQPGAGSHTF	TGCAGCGGTGCTCAACCTGGGGCAGGGAGCCACACCTTC
many	TRBV20-1	TRBD1	16	TRBJ2-2	CSARNPTGGDTGELFF	TGCAGTGCTAGAAATCCGACAGGGGGGGACACCGGGGAGCTGTTTTTT
many	TRBV29-1	TRBD1	17	TRBJ1-5	CSVAGTGGIYSNQPQHF	TGCAGCGTTGCCGGGACAGGGGGTATCTATAGCAATCAGCCCCAGCATTTT
many	TRBV4-1	.	14	TRBJ2-7	CASSQDLTPHEQYF	TGCGCCAGCAGCCAAGATCTAACCCCCCACGAGCAGTACTTC
.	TRBV20-1	.	11	TRBJ2-1	CSGDFLDEQFF	TGCAGTGGGGATTTCCTAGATGAGCAGTTCTTC
.	TRBV12-3/TRBV12-4	.	13	TRBJ2-5	CASSYPYQETQYF	TGTGCTAGCAGTTATCCGTACCAAGAGACCCAGTACTTC
.	TRBV5-5	.	13	TRBJ1-6	CASSLGGVPPLHF	TGTGCCAGCAGCCTGGGGGGCGTCCCACCCCTCCACTTT
many	TRBV28	.	13	TRBJ2-2	CASQTGPTGELFF	TGTGCCAGCCAGACAGGACCCACCGGGGAGCTGTTTTTT
.	TRBV20-1	.	11	TRBJ1-1	CSARDDAGAFF	TGCAGTGCTAGAGATGACGCGGGAGCTTTCTTT
.	TRBV21-1	.	15	TRBJ2-7	CASPHFHYSLYEQYF	TGTGCCAGCCCCCACTTCCATTACTCCCTCTACGAGCAGTACTTC
.	TRBV4-1	TRBD2	17	TRBJ2-7	CASSQVLAGVRSYEQYF	TGCGCCAGCAGCCAAGTCTTAGCGGGCGTTCGCAGCTACGAGCAGTACTTC
many	TRBV24-1	.	16	TRBJ2-1	CATSDLGNVAYNEQFF	TGTGCCACCAGTGATTTGGGGAATGTTGCCTACAATGAGCAGTTCTTC